The sequence of this T cell receptor (beta chain) was determined in a study of T-cell memory formation after mild COVID-19. About this clonotype: What it binds is unknown.

The germline CDR1 and CDR2 sequences are SGHTA and FQGNSA. CDR3 length equals 16 residues. The ends were cut back, 5 bases at V and 1 base at J, with 14 bases in the middle. Points from the study as a whole: While clones contracting from day 15 to 85 were balanced between CD4 and CD8, later expanders leaned CD4+.

It was 5'RACE with constant-segment primers that produced the TCR alpha and TCR beta cDNA libraries, which carried sample barcodes and UMIs. TCRdb used MiXCR to reprocess the 5' RACE reads, holding one entry per CDR3 protein. This table has roughly 400,000 distinct CDR3 sequences, around a sixth appearing once. Sequencing was carried out using PBMCs or a T cell subset sorted from them (not recorded which). The clonotype originates from a man in his late teens or twenties who had mild COVID-19 (a few samples of this study predate the infection). Cell type and time point are not known. The chain joins TRBV7-2 to TRBJ2-2; D possibly corresponds to TRBD2 (5 bases). The CDR3 DNA reads as TGTGCCAGCAGCCCTAAGCAGCGGTTGAACACCGGGGAGCTGTTTTTT. This gives the protein CASSPKQRLNTGELFF.